Included here is one T cell receptor beta chain sequence, with context. What it recognizes is unknown. This specimen belongs to a study of T cell responses to AZD1222 COVID-19 vaccine. The data were produced by immunoSEQ multiplex PCR, yet TCRdb's version contains in-frame clones alone and is incomplete. The table shows roughly 140,000 clones, with roughly 90% occurring only once. Trimming removed 4 bases from V and 2 bases from J, with 16 bases in between. The CDR3 runs 16 residues. In germline, CDR1 is KGHDR, CDR2 SFDVKD. Study results and limitations: Targets within unmutated variant regions were reportedly found for nearly half of spike-specific TCRs. The study found Spike-specific TCR breadth and depth rose after two AZD1222 doses.

The TCR sequence derives from an adult who received the AZD1222 COVID-19 vaccine. The chain employs TRBV24-1 and TRBJ1-2; no clear D gene. The sequencing used peripheral blood, collected 28 days after the second AZD1222 dose. CDR3 nucleotide sequence: TGTGCCACCAGTGACCCTTTCGGATCTGGCAACTATGGCTACACCTTC. Translated, it gives CATSDPFGSGNYGYTF.